This note documents a single T cell receptor (beta chain) sequence. This sample is drawn from a study of OX40 agonist ivuxolimab in advanced cancers. Autoimmune disease history or systemic immunosuppression meant exclusion. CDR1 is LNHDA and CDR2 is SQIVND in the germline V gene (reference sequence). With V trimmed by 10 bases and J by 5 bases, 11 bases remained unmatched. The length of the CDR3 is 13 residues. Some clones are missing from TCRdb's copy, which holds only in-frame ones; the method was immunoSEQ multiplex PCR. The sample yields 65,000 to 95,000 clones, roughly 85% seen once. The V and J genes are TRBV19 and TRBJ2-7, with TRBD2 matching over 7 bases. The TCR sequence derives from an adult with an advanced solid tumor such as melanoma, head and neck, liver or kidney cancer. Sample: CD4+ or CD8+ T cells sorted from blood, taken in a trial of the OX40 agonist ivuxolimab. DNA of the CDR3: TGTGCCACCGGGGGTCGGGGGGTCGACGAGCAGTACTTC. As protein: CATGGRGVDEQYF.